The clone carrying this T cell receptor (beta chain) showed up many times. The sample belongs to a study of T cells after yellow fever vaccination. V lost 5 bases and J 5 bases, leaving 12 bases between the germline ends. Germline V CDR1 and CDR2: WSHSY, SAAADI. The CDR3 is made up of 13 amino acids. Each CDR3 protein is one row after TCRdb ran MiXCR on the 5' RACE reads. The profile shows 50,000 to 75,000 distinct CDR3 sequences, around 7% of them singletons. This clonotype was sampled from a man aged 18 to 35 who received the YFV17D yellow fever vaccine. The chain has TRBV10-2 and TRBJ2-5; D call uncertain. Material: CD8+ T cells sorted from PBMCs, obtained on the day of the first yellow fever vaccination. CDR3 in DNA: TGCGCCAGCAGTTTGGCCCCGGGCGAGACCCAGTACTTC. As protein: CASSLAPGETQYF.